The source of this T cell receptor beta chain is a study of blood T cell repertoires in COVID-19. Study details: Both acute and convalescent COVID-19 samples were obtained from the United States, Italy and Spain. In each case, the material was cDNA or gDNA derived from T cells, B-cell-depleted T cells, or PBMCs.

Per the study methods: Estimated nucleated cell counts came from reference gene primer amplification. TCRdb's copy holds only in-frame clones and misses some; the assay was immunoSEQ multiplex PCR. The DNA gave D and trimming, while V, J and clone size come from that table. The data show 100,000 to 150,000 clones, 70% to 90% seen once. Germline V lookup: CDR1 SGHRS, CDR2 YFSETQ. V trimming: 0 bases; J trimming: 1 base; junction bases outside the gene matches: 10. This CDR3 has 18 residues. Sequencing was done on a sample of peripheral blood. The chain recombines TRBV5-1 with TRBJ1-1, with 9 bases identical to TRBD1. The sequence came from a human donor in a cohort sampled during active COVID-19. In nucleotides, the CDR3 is TGCGCCAGCAGCTTGGCACCCTCCGGGACAGGGCAGAACACTGAAGCTTTCTTT. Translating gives CASSLAPSGTGQNTEAFF.